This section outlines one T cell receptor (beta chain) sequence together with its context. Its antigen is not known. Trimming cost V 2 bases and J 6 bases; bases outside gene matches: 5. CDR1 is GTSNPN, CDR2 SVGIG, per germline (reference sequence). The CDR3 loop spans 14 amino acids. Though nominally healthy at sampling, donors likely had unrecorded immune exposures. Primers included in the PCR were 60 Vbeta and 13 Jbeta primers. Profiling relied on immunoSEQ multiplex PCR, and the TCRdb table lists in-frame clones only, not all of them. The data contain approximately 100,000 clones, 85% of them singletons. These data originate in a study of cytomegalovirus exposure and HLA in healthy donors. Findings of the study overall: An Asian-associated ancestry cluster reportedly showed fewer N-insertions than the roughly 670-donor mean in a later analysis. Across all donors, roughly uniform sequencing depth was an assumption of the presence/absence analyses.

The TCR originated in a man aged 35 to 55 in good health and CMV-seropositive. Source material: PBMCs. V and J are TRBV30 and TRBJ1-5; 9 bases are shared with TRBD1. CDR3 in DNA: TGTGCCTGGAGTACAGGGGGCTTGGGTCAGCCCCAGCATTTT. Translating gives CAWSTGGLGQPQHF.